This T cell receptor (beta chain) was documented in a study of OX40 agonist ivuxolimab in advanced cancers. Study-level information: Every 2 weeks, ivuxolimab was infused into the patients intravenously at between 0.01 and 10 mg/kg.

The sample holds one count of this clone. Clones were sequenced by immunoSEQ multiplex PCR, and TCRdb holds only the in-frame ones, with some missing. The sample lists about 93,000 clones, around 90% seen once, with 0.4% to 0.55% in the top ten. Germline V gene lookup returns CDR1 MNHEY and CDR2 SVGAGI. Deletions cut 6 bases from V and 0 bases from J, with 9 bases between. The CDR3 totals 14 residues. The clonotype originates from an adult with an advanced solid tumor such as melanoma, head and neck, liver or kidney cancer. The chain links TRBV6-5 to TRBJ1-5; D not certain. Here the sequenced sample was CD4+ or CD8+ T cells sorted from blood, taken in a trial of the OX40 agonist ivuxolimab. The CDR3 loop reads CASRSEYSNQPQHF. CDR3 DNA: TGTGCCAGCAGGTCAGAGTATAGCAATCAGCCCCAGCATTTT.